This is a list of T cell receptor beta chains from one sample in a study of Tregs in tolerant kidney transplant recipients. Method: immunoSEQ multiplex PCR; TCRdb's copy keeps in-frame clones and lacks some. The repertoire has 90,000 to 120,000 clones, roughly 89% of them found once; the top ten carry 0.34%. Sequencing was performed on CD4+ T cells from blood, taken before the transplant. These receptor sequences come from a human donor who received a combined kidney and bone marrow transplant. The CDR3 runs from the conserved cysteine through the conserved F or W. The order of the fields is J gene, V gene, D gene, clone size, CDR3 DNA, CDR3 protein. The D gene is left open where the match is weak. The size field is filled for only some rows; it gives once, few, many or a size class.

J: TRBJ1-4; V: TRBV28; D: TRBD1; size: -; DNA: TGTGCCAGCAGTTCGCCGGGACAGGGAGGTGAAAAACTGTTTTTT; CDR3: CASSSPGQGGEKLFF
J: TRBJ2-5; V: TRBV10-3; D: TRBD2; size: -; DNA: TGTGCCATCAGTGAGTCCGTATGGACTAGCGGGAGGGAAGAGACCCAGTACTTC; CDR3: CAISESVWTSGREETQYF
J: TRBJ2-1; V: TRBV2; D: -; size: -; DNA: TGTGCCAGCAGAGTCAGACAGGGAGGCGATGAGCAGTTCTTC; CDR3: CASRVRQGGDEQFF
J: TRBJ2-1; V: TRBV7-7; D: -; size: -; DNA: TGTGCCAGCAGCTTAGGTCAGGGAGGCAATGAGCAGTTCTTC; CDR3: CASSLGQGGNEQFF
J: TRBJ2-1; V: TRBV11-3; D: -; size: -; DNA: TGTGCCAGCAGCCCTAGGATATACAATGAGCAGTTCTTC; CDR3: CASSPRIYNEQFF
J: TRBJ2-3; V: TRBV28; D: TRBD2; size: -; DNA: TGTGCCAGCAGTGGGGGCGGGGCGGGAGGAGATACGCAGTATTTT; CDR3: CASSGGGAGGDTQYF
J: TRBJ1-1; V: TRBV6-5; D: -; size: -; DNA: TGTGCCAGCAGTTACTTGCCAACACAGGTTAGGACTGAAGCTTTCTTT; CDR3: CASSYLPTQVRTEAFF
J: TRBJ2-7; V: TRBV7-2; D: -; size: -; DNA: TGTGCCAGCAGCTTAGGCAGCGGGCTCTCCTACGAGCAGTACTTC; CDR3: CASSLGSGLSYEQYF
J: TRBJ1-2; V: TRBV19; D: TRBD1; size: -; DNA: TGTGCCAGTAGTATAGGCCCGACAGGGGCGGGATATGGCTACACCTTC; CDR3: CASSIGPTGAGYGYTF
J: TRBJ2-7; V: TRBV5-5; D: TRBD1; size: -; DNA: TGTGCCAGCAGCTACGGACAGGGTTTCGTCTACGAGCAGTACTTC; CDR3: CASSYGQGFVYEQYF
J: TRBJ2-5; V: TRBV29-1; D: TRBD2; size: -; DNA: TGCAGCGCCCGAGGCAAGCGGGAGCTAATAGAGACCCAGTACTTC; CDR3: CSARGKRELIETQYF
J: TRBJ2-7; V: TRBV18; D: -; size: -; DNA: TGTGCCAGCTCACCGGGTCGGGGGAACGAGCAGTACTTC; CDR3: CASSPGRGNEQYF
J: TRBJ2-7; V: TRBV28; D: -; size: -; DNA: TGTGCCAGCAGTTCATCAGGGCCCTTTCCCTACGAGCAGTACTTC; CDR3: CASSSSGPFPYEQYF
J: TRBJ1-1; V: TRBV18; D: -; size: -; DNA: TGTGCCAGCTCACGGCAACAGGAGAACACTGAAGCTTTCTTT; CDR3: CASSRQQENTEAFF
J: TRBJ1-3; V: TRBV28; D: TRBD1; size: -; DNA: TGTGCCAGCAGTTTCACCGGGACAGGGATCGGTGGAAACACCATATATTTT; CDR3: CASSFTGTGIGGNTIYF
J: TRBJ1-2; V: TRBV5-4; D: -; size: -; DNA: TGTGCCAGCAGCTTGGCCTTCGCGGGACTGAGGTATGGCTACACCTTC; CDR3: CASSLAFAGLRYGYTF
J: TRBJ1-5; V: TRBV19; D: TRBD1; size: -; DNA: TGTGCCAGTAGGCAGGGGGGCAATCAGCCCCAGCATTTT; CDR3: CASRQGGNQPQHF
J: TRBJ1-4; V: TRBV4-1; D: -; size: -; DNA: TGCGCCAGCAGCCTCCCCAGAAAGAATGAAAAACTGTTTTTT; CDR3: CASSLPRKNEKLFF
J: TRBJ1-1; V: TRBV5-4; D: TRBD1; size: once; DNA: TGTGCCAGCAGCTTGGCAGGACAGGGAGGAGGAACTGAAGCTTTCTTT; CDR3: CASSLAGQGGGTEAFF
J: TRBJ2-3; V: TRBV10-2; D: -; size: -; DNA: TGCGCCAGCAGTGAGCCGGGGCAGGGGCCGGGGGATACGCAGTATTTT; CDR3: CASSEPGQGPGDTQYF
J: TRBJ1-4; V: TRBV6-1; D: -; size: -; DNA: TGTGCCAGCAGTGAAGTTGTAGTGTCAAGTGCTCAAATGCTGAATGAAAAACTGTTTTTT; CDR3: CASSEVVVSSAQMLNEKLFF
J: TRBJ2-1; V: TRBV6-6; D: TRBD2; size: -; DNA: TGTGCCAGCAGTTACGGGCGGGGGGGGCAGTACAATGAGCAGTTCTTC; CDR3: CASSYGRGGQYNEQFF
J: TRBJ2-1; V: TRBV19; D: TRBD2; size: -; DNA: TGTGCCAGTAGTATAACTAGCGGGGGGATTTATGAGCAGTTCTTC; CDR3: CASSITSGGIYEQFF
J: TRBJ1-2; V: TRBV19; D: -; size: -; DNA: TGTGCCAGTAGTGAGGCAGCGGGAGGCTACACCTTC; CDR3: CASSEAAGGYTF
J: TRBJ1-4; V: TRBV7-2; D: TRBD1; size: -; DNA: TGTGCCAGCAGCTTAGCTTCACAGGGGACCGATGAAAAACTGTTTTTT; CDR3: CASSLASQGTDEKLFF
J: TRBJ2-3; V: TRBV6-1; D: TRBD1; size: -; DNA: TGTGCCAGCAGTGGTGACAGGGGGGCAGATACGCAGTATTTT; CDR3: CASSGDRGADTQYF
J: TRBJ1-5; V: TRBV7-2; D: -; size: -; DNA: TGTGCCAGCAGCCCCGGGTTCATCGAAGGGGCGCCCCAGCATTTT; CDR3: CASSPGFIEGAPQHF
J: TRBJ1-1; V: TRBV6-1; D: -; size: -; DNA: TGTGCCAGCAGGCAACAGGGGAACACTGAAGCTTTCTTT; CDR3: CASRQQGNTEAFF
J: TRBJ2-7; V: TRBV14; D: -; size: -; DNA: TGTGCCAGCAGCCGAGGGGCGACTAGCTCCTACGAGCAGTACTTC; CDR3: CASSRGATSSYEQYF
J: TRBJ2-1; V: TRBV6-5; D: -; size: -; DNA: TGTGCCAGCAGTCGGGACTGGGAGGCGGACAATGAGCAGTTCTTC; CDR3: CASSRDWEADNEQFF
J: TRBJ1-5; V: TRBV7-9; D: -; size: -; DNA: TGTGCCAGCAGCTTTTCGGGGAACAATCAGCCCCAGCATTTT; CDR3: CASSFSGNNQPQHF
J: TRBJ2-1; V: TRBV19; D: -; size: -; DNA: TGTGCCAGTAGTATAGCCCCCGCTAGGGGTGAGCAGTTCTTC; CDR3: CASSIAPARGEQFF
J: TRBJ1-2; V: TRBV19; D: -; size: -; DNA: TGTGCCAGTAGCGTGAGGACCGAAGCCCGAGGGGGCTACACCTTC; CDR3: CASSVRTEARGGYTF
J: TRBJ2-1; V: TRBV10-2; D: -; size: -; DNA: TGCGCCAGCAGTCCTAGTCTCGGCGGTTGGAATGAGCAGTTCTTC; CDR3: CASSPSLGGWNEQFF
J: TRBJ2-7; V: TRBV29-1; D: -; size: -; DNA: TGCAGCGTTGAATCGTCGCGCTCCTACGAGCAGTACTTC; CDR3: CSVESSRSYEQYF
J: TRBJ2-1; V: TRBV19; D: -; size: few; DNA: TGTGCCAGTAGTTCCTGGGGGCACGAGCAGTTCTTC; CDR3: CASSSWGHEQFF
J: TRBJ2-1; V: TRBV27; D: -; size: -; DNA: TGTGCCAGCAGTTTTTTGGGAGTTGGTGAGCAGTTCTTC; CDR3: CASSFLGVGEQFF
J: TRBJ1-1; V: TRBV11-2; D: TRBD1; size: -; DNA: TGTGCCAGCAGCTTACCAGGGGGCTGGACTGAAGCTTTCTTT; CDR3: CASSLPGGWTEAFF
J: TRBJ2-6; V: TRBV5-4; D: TRBD2; size: -; DNA: TGTGCCAGCAGCCGTCCGGGAGGGCCCGGGGCCAACGTCCTGACTTTC; CDR3: CASSRPGGPGANVLTF
J: TRBJ2-1; V: TRBV7-2; D: TRBD2; size: once; DNA: TGTGCCAGCAGCTTACTTGGCGGGAGGAGCTCCTACAATGAGCAGTTCTTC; CDR3: CASSLLGGRSSYNEQFF
J: TRBJ2-3; V: TRBV30; D: -; size: -; DNA: TGTGCCTGGAGTACTCCGTGGGATACGCAGTATTTT; CDR3: CAWSTPWDTQYF
J: TRBJ2-3; V: TRBV7-9; D: TRBD1; size: few; DNA: TGTGCCAGCAGCCACGGGACAGGGGGGACAGATACGCAGTATTTT; CDR3: CASSHGTGGTDTQYF
J: TRBJ2-5; V: TRBV7-6; D: -; size: -; DNA: TGTGCCAGCAGCCGGACTGGAGAAGAGACCCAGTACTTC; CDR3: CASSRTGEETQYF
J: TRBJ2-1; V: TRBV5-4; D: TRBD1; size: -; DNA: TGTGCCAGCAGCCCGTACAGGGGTTACAATGAGCAGTTCTTC; CDR3: CASSPYRGYNEQFF
J: TRBJ1-1; V: TRBV6-5; D: -; size: -; DNA: TGTGCCAGCAGTTACTCGGGTCGCAGGGACACTGAAGCTTTCTTT; CDR3: CASSYSGRRDTEAFF
J: TRBJ2-3; V: TRBV11-3; D: -; size: -; DNA: TGTGCCAGCAGCTTAGCGCAGGGTACGGCGACGCAGTATTTT; CDR3: CASSLAQGTATQYF
J: TRBJ2-1; V: TRBV2; D: -; size: -; DNA: TGTGCCAGCAGGGACGGCCCAGGGAATGAGCAGTTCTTC; CDR3: CASRDGPGNEQFF
J: TRBJ1-2; V: TRBV6-5; D: TRBD1; size: -; DNA: TGTGCCAGCACCCGGGGGGGACAGGGGAGGTATGGCTACACCTTC; CDR3: CASTRGGQGRYGYTF
J: TRBJ2-6; V: TRBV5-4; D: TRBD1; size: -; DNA: TGTGCCAGCAGCCACGGGACAGTCGCCCTTGGGGCCAACGTCCTGACTTTC; CDR3: CASSHGTVALGANVLTF
J: TRBJ2-7; V: TRBV2; D: TRBD2; size: few; DNA: TGTGCCAGCACAACTAGCGGGAGAGGTGAGCAGTACTTC; CDR3: CASTTSGRGEQYF
J: TRBJ1-1; V: TRBV18; D: TRBD1; size: -; DNA: TGTGCCAGCTCACCTGGACAGGGTAGGATGAAACCTGAAGCTTTCTTT; CDR3: CASSPGQGRMKPEAFF
J: TRBJ2-3; V: TRBV10-1; D: TRBD2; size: -; DNA: TGCGCCAGCAGTGAGACGGCTAGCGGGAGGGTGGATACGCAGTATTTT; CDR3: CASSETASGRVDTQYF
J: TRBJ2-3; V: TRBV6-5; D: -; size: -; DNA: TGTGCCAGCAGCTCTCCGGCAGGGAGGTTAGATACGCAGTATTTT; CDR3: CASSSPAGRLDTQYF
J: TRBJ2-3; V: TRBV5-8; D: -; size: -; DNA: TGTGCCAGCAGCTTGGGGGCAGGTTTTAGCACAGATACGCAGTATTTT; CDR3: CASSLGAGFSTDTQYF
J: TRBJ2-7; V: TRBV28; D: -; size: -; DNA: TGTGCCAGCAGTTTCCCCTCACGGTCGGGCGAGCAGTACTTC; CDR3: CASSFPSRSGEQYF
J: TRBJ1-4; V: TRBV7-6; D: -; size: -; DNA: TGTGCCAGCAGCCCCACAGGGAGCCGCGAAAAACTGTTTTTT; CDR3: CASSPTGSREKLFF
J: TRBJ2-1; V: TRBV12-5; D: TRBD2; size: once; DNA: TGTGCTAGCCTAGCGGGGGGGCAAATCGATGAGCAGTTCTTC; CDR3: CASLAGGQIDEQFF